The 28 T cell receptor beta chains reported below all come from one sample, sequenced in a study of OX40 agonist ivuxolimab in advanced cancers. Here immunoSEQ multiplex PCR was the method, and the copy in TCRdb shows in-frame clones only, minus some. The sample shows some 51,000 clones, around 85% of them seen only once. The material sequenced was CD4+ or CD8+ T cells sorted from blood, taken in a trial of the OX40 agonist ivuxolimab. The receptor set was obtained from an adult with an advanced solid tumor such as melanoma, head and neck, liver or kidney cancer.

This chain uses TRBV19 with TRBJ1-1, with D tentatively TRBD1 (6 bases). This CDR3 comprises 15 residues. Germline CDR1 LNHDA, CDR2 SQIVND (reference sequence). V shed 3 bases and J shed 2 bases, with 13 bases lying between them. The CDR3 spells CASSIPGGPNTEAFF. DNA of the CDR3: TGTGCCAGTAGTATTCCCGGGGGGCCTAACACTGAAGCTTTCTTT. The whole variable domain, filled in from reference TRBV19 and TRBJ1-1, reads DGGITQSPKYLFRKEGQNVTLSCEQNLNHDAMYWYRQDPGQGLRLIYYSQIVNDFQKGDIAEGYSVSREKKESFPLTVTSAQKNPTAFYLCASSIPGGPNTEAFFGQGTRLTVV.

This chain joins TRBV9 and TRBJ2-1, with D maybe TRBD1 (6 bases). The V end lost 4 bases, the J end lost 15 bases, and 20 bases lay between the germline ends. The CDR3 is made up of 13 amino acids. The V gene's germline CDR1 is SGDLS and CDR2 YYNGEE. The CDR3 DNA reads as TGTGCCAGCAGCCCCCCGGCCGGGACACGTCCGTTCTTC. It encodes CASSPPAGTRPFF.

The chain has TRBV5-1 and TRBJ1-1; TRBD1 matches 9 bases. V lost 1 base, J lost 4 bases, and 5 bases stayed unmatched. The CDR3 is made up of 15 amino acids. Germline CDR1 SGHRS, CDR2 YFSETQ. CDR3 DNA sequence: TGCGCCAGCAGCTTGACCGGACAGGGGTCCACTGAAGCTTTCTTT. Its translation is CASSLTGQGSTEAFF.

The CDR3 here is CASSFGVKLTYEQYF. The CDR3 DNA reads TGTGCCAGCAGTTTCGGGGTAAAACTTACCTACGAGCAGTACTTC. This rearrangement joins TRBV28 to TRBJ2-7, with D possibly being TRBD2 (5 bases). This CDR3 spans 15 amino acids. V was shortened by 3 bases and J by 2 bases, with 14 bases between the two germline ends. Germline V CDR1 and CDR2: MDHEN, SYDVKM.

The chain couples TRBV6-6 to TRBJ2-1, with 12 positions matching TRBD2. V was pared by 5 bases and J by 12 bases, with 2 bases of the junction left unmatched. Germline assignment: CDR1 MNHNY and CDR2 SVGAGI (reference sequence). The CDR3 is 12 residues long. CDR3 bases: TGTGCCAGCAGTGCTAGCGGGAGGGGGCAGTTCTTC. It codes for CASSASGRGQFF.

J is TRBJ2-1 and V is TRBV28; the match to TRBD2 covers 9 bases. Looked up from germline, CDR1 is MDHEN and CDR2 is SYDVKM. Trimming removed 5 bases from V and 4 bases from J; junction bases left unmatched: 6. This CDR3 has 15 residues. The CDR3 sequence is CASSHSGRGYNEQFF. The CDR3 nucleotides read TGTGCCAGCAGTCATAGCGGGAGAGGTTACAATGAGCAGTTCTTC.

The rearrangement links TRBV5-1 to TRBJ2-1; 8 nucleotides line up with TRBD2. J was trimmed by 2 bases and V by 4 bases; bases with no gene match: 8. The CDR3 runs to 16 residues. Germline-derived CDR1 and CDR2 are SGHRS and YFSETQ. The CDR3: CASSRSTSVTYNEQFF. The DNA for the CDR3 is TGCGCCAGCAGCCGATCGACTAGCGTAACCTACAATGAGCAGTTCTTC.

CDR3 region: CASSISTGGTSYEQYF. CDR3 DNA sequence: TGTGCCAGTAGTATTAGTACAGGGGGTACATCTTACGAGCAGTACTTC. This chain joins TRBV19 and TRBJ2-7; 8 bases map to TRBD1. The CDR3 consists of 16 residues. Germline CDR1 and CDR2: LNHDA and SQIVND (reference sequence). The ends lost 3 bases at V and 4 bases at J; junction bases unmatched: 11.

This rearrangement joins TRBV27 to TRBJ2-5, with TRBD2 identical over 12 bases. After removal of 7 bases from V and 2 bases from J, the junction contained 5 bases not matched to a gene. CDR1 is MNHEY, CDR2 SMNVEV, per germline (reference sequence). This CDR3 is 15 amino acids long. CDR3 protein: CASTRLAGVQETQYF. CDR3 bases: TGTGCCAGCACGAGACTAGCGGGAGTACAAGAGACCCAGTACTTC.

The V and J genes are TRBV29-1 and TRBJ2-3, with D maybe TRBD2 (5 bases). This CDR3 has 13 residues. Trimming left V 3 bases short and J 1 base short, with 8 bases between. Germline V gene sequence: CDR1 SQVTM, CDR2 ANQGSEA. CDR3 DNA: TGCAGCGTTGATGAGGGCGGCACAGATACGCAGTATTTT. It specifies CSVDEGGTDTQYF.

The V and J genes are TRBV30 and TRBJ2-7; 13 nucleotides line up with TRBD2. With 2 bases clipped from V and 3 bases from J, the junction kept 1 base outside the gene matches. Germline values: CDR1 GTSNPN, CDR2 SVGIG (reference sequence). The CDR3 loop spans 14 amino acids. Written as DNA, the CDR3 is TGTGCCTGGAGTTGGACTAGCGGGAGCTACGAGCAGTACTTC. Translating gives CAWSWTSGSYEQYF.

The chain employs TRBV28 and TRBJ2-3, with 7 bases matching TRBD2. The CDR3 is made up of 17 amino acids. With V trimmed by 4 bases and J by 3 bases, 13 bases remained unmatched. Germline CDR1 MDHEN, CDR2 SYDVKM. The DNA of the CDR3 is TGTGCCAGCAGTTCCCCCCACGGGGGGAATCGAACAGATACGCAGTATTTT. The encoded protein is CASSSPHGGNRTDTQYF.

CDR3 bases: TGTGCCAGCAAGGTCGGGACTATGAACACCGGGGAGCTGTTTTTT. Its translation: CASKVGTMNTGELFF. J is TRBJ2-2 and V is TRBV6-5; 7 bases are shared with TRBD2. This CDR3 comprises 15 residues. Germline V CDR1 and CDR2: MNHEY, SVGAGI. The J segment lost 1 base and the V segment lost 7 bases, leaving 6 bases of the junction unmatched.

The chain carries TRBV10-2 and TRBJ2-1, with D unresolved. Germline-derived CDR1 and CDR2 are WSHSY and SAAADI. V lost 7 bases, J lost 3 bases, and 25 bases lay in between. The CDR3 length is 18 residues. The CDR3, as DNA: TGCGCCAGCAACCCAGAAGGTGTGGGTTTCCCCAACTACAATGAGCAGTTCTTC. Residues: CASNPEGVGFPNYNEQFF.

The chain joins TRBV15 to TRBJ1-2; TRBD1 matches at 7 bases. Per the germline V gene, CDR1 is LNHNV and CDR2 is YYDKDF (reference sequence). Losses at the gene ends were 9 bases for V and 4 bases for J; bases not matched to a gene: 8. This CDR3 has 13 amino acids. The CDR3 protein is CATTATGTYGYTF. In nucleotides, the CDR3 is TGTGCCACAACCGCGACAGGGACCTATGGCTACACCTTC.

V usage is TRBV2 and J usage is TRBJ1-2; TRBD1 is a possible D gene (5 bases). V gave up 5 bases and J gave up 5 bases, with 15 bases separating them. The CDR3 totals 14 residues. The germline V gene has CDR1 SNHLY and CDR2 FYNNEI. CDR3 DNA: TGTGCCAGCAGTCGGCAGGGTCATTATTATGGCTACACCTTC. Translation gives CASSRQGHYYGYTF.

The chain employs TRBV2 and TRBJ2-1, with 15 bases fitting TRBD2. The CDR3 spans 15 residues. Germline V gene sequence: CDR1 SNHLY, CDR2 FYNNEI. V lost 5 bases to trimming and J lost 7 bases; unmatched junction nucleotides: 3. The CDR3 coding sequence is TGTGCCAGCAGTCGGGGACTAGCGGGGGGAAATGAGCAGTTCTTC. Translation: CASSRGLAGGNEQFF.

This clone was found a few times. This chain links TRBV5-6 with TRBJ2-5, with D perhaps TRBD1 (5 bases). The CDR3 covers 14 residues. In germline, CDR1 is SGHDT, CDR2 YYEEEE. V was shortened by 0 bases and J by 5 bases, with 11 bases between the two germline ends. This chain's CDR3 is CASSLGAGSETQYF. In DNA form, the CDR3 reads TGTGCCAGCAGCTTGGGGGCAGGGTCGGAGACCCAGTACTTC.

The genes are TRBV2 and TRBJ2-7; D possibly corresponds to TRBD1 (5 bases). Germline V gene data show CDR1 as SNHLY and CDR2 as FYNNEI. Trimming cost V 7 bases and J 2 bases, with 18 bases left between them. The CDR3 covers 15 residues. The CDR3 DNA reads as TGTGCCAGCACTCCAAGAAGGGGTTCCACCTACGAGCAGTACTTC. Its translation: CASTPRRGSTYEQYF.

The V and J genes are TRBV21-1 and TRBJ2-6; TRBD1, the D gene given by the table, was not confirmed from the DNA. TRBV21-1 is noted as a pseudogene. This CDR3 comprises 16 residues. The chain's CDR3 is CASSSRDRLLANVLTF. Here the CDR3 DNA reads TGTGCCAGCAGCTCCCGGGACAGGCTGCTGGCCAACGTCCTGACTTTC.

This chain joins TRBV7-2 and TRBJ2-5; tentatively, D is TRBD2 (5 bases). Germline V lookup: CDR1 SGHTA, CDR2 FQGNSA. The CDR3 length is 14 residues. V lost 2 bases, J lost 5 bases, and 12 bases lay in between. As DNA, the CDR3 is TGTGCCAGCAGCTTATCGGCGGGTAGGGAGACCCAGTACTTC. It yields the protein CASSLSAGRETQYF.

This clone was seen a single time. V usage is TRBV25-1 and J usage is TRBJ2-1; D gene unclear. Per the germline V gene, CDR1 is MGHDK and CDR2 is SYGVNS. The CDR3 sequence is 14 residues long. V dropped 1 base and J dropped 8 bases, with 12 bases sitting between them. Written as DNA, the CDR3 is TGTGCCAGCAGTGAATGGGTTAGCAACGATGAGCAGTTCTTC. Protein: CASSEWVSNDEQFF.

The V call is TRBV5-8, the J call TRBJ2-7; tentatively, D is TRBD1 (6 bases). The CDR3 is 14 amino acids. Germline V CDR1 and CDR2: SGHTS, YDEGEE. V lost 4 bases and J lost 2, with 13 bases in between. CDR3 sequence (DNA): TGTGCCAGCAGCGCGAGGGGGACGGCCTACGAGCAGTACTTC. Its protein product is CASSARGTAYEQYF.

The chain recombines TRBV7-2 with TRBJ2-7; D might be TRBD2 (5 bases). The ends were cut back, 5 bases at V and 2 bases at J, with 16 bases in the middle. There are 15 residues in the CDR3. CDR1 SGHTA and CDR2 FQGNSA come from the germline V gene. CDR3 nucleotides: TGTGCCAGCAGCCCAGCGGCGGCACTAACCTACGAGCAGTACTTC. This codes for CASSPAAALTYEQYF.

The chain has TRBV18 and TRBJ2-7, with D perhaps matching TRBD1 or TRBD2 (6 bases each). Per germline, CDR1 KGHSH and CDR2 LQKENI. CDR3 length: 14 amino acids. The ends were cut back, 1 base at V and 3 bases at J, with 10 bases in the middle. Here the CDR3 DNA reads TGTGCCAGCTCACCACGGCGGGACAACTACGAGCAGTACTTC. Amino acids: CASSPRRDNYEQYF.

The rearrangement joins TRBV7-8 to TRBJ2-5, with D unclear. Looked up from germline, CDR1 is SGHVS and CDR2 is FQNEAQ. The CDR3 sequence is 11 residues long. V lost 5 bases, J lost 4 bases, and 5 bases lay in between. CDR3 sequence: CASSPRETQYF. The CDR3, as DNA: TGTGCCAGCAGCCCGAGAGAGACCCAGTACTTC.

In this sample, this clone turned up a few times. The CDR3 nucleotides read TGCGCCAGCAGCTTGGGGGCAGGGGGCCCCTACGAGCAGTACTTC. It encodes CASSLGAGGPYEQYF. This rearrangement joins TRBV5-1 to TRBJ2-7; TRBD1 matches 8 bases. The CDR3 is made up of 15 amino acids. V trimming: 0 bases; J trimming: 2 bases; junction bases outside the gene matches: 4. Per the germline V gene, CDR1 is SGHRS and CDR2 is YFSETQ.

The V and J genes are TRBV15 and TRBJ2-7, with D hard to call. The CDR3 covers 11 residues. V was shortened by 9 bases and J by 7 bases, with 13 bases between the two germline ends. CDR1 is LNHNV, CDR2 YYDKDF, per germline (reference sequence). CDR3 amino acids: CATGTFQEQYF. CDR3 in DNA: TGTGCCACGGGCACGTTTCAAGAGCAGTACTTC. The complete variable domain, with remaining parts taken from reference TRBV15 and TRBJ2-7, reads DAMVIQNPRYQVTQFGKPVTLSCSQTLNHNVMYWYQQKSSQAPKLLFHYYDKDFNNEADTPDNFQSRRPNTSFCFLDIRSPGLGDTAMYLCATGTFQEQYFGPGTRLTVT.